Given below is one T cell receptor (beta chain) in context. The data stem from a study of early T cells in non-severe SARS-CoV-2 infection. The CDR3 loop spans 14 amino acids. CDR1 and CDR2 (germline): SGHTA, FQGTGA. V lost 3 bases, J lost 4 bases, and 12 bases lay in between. Each CDR3 protein gets one entry after TCRdb re-called the 5' RACE reads with MiXCR. The sample contains 30,000 to 45,000 distinct CDR3 sequences, roughly 5.4% of which appear only once. The sample consisted of whole blood. This sequence was found in an adult who was a healthcare worker with PCR-confirmed SARS-CoV-2 infection or an uninfected control (not recorded which). The V gene is TRBV7-3, the J gene TRBJ2-5; D uncertain. CDR3 nucleotide sequence: TGTGCCAGCAGCTTGGGCGGCGTAGGAGAGACCCAGTACTTC. It specifies CASSLGGVGETQYF.